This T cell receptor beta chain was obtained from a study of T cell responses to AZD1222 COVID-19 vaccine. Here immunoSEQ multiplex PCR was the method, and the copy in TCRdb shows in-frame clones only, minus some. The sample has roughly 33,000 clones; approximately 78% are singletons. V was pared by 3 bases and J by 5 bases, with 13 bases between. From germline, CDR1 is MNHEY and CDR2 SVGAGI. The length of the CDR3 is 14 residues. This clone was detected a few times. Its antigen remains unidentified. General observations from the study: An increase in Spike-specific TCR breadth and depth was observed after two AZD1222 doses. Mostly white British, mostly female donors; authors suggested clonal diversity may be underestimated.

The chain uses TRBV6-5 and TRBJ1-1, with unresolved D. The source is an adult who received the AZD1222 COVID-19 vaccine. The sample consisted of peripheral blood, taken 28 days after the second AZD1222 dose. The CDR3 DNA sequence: TGTGCCAGCAGTTATCTGTCAGCCACTACTGAAGCTTTCTTT. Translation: CASSYLSATTEAFF.